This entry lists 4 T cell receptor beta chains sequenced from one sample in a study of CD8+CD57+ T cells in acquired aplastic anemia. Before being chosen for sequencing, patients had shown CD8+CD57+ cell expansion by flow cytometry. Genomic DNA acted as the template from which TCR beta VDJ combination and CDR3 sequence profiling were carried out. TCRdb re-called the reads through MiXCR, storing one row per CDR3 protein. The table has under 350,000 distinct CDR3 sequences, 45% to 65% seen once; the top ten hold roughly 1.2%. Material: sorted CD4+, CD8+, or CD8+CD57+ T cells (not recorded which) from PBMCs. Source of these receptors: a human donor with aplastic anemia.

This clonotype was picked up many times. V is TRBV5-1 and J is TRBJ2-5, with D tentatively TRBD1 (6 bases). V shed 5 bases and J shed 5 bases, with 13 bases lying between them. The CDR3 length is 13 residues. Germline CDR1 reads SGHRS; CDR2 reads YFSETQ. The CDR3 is CASRRQDPETQYF. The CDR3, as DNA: TGCGCCAGCAGAAGACAGGACCCGGAGACCCAGTACTTC.

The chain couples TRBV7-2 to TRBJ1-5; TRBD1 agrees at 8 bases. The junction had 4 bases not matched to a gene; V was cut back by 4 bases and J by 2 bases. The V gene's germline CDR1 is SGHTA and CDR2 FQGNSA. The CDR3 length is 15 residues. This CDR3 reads CASSSETGGNQPQHF. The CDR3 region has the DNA TGTGCCAGCAGCTCGGAGACAGGGGGCAATCAGCCCCAGCATTTT.

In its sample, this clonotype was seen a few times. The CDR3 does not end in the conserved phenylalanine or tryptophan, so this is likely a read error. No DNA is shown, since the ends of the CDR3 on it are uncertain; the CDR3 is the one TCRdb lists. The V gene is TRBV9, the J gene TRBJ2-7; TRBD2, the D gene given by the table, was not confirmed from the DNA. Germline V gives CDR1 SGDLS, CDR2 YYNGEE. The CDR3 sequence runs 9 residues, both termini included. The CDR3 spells CASSEGRAG.

The DNA of the CDR3 is TGTGCCAGCAGTTTTTCTGCCCGACAGGGCTATAATTCACCCCTCCACTTT. It codes for CASSFSARQGYNSPLHF. The chain joins TRBV27 to TRBJ1-6; 7 bases line up with TRBD1. Germline V CDR1 and CDR2: MNHEY, SMNVEV (reference sequence). This CDR3 has 17 residues. V gave up 3 bases and J gave up 3 bases; unmatched junction bases: 8.